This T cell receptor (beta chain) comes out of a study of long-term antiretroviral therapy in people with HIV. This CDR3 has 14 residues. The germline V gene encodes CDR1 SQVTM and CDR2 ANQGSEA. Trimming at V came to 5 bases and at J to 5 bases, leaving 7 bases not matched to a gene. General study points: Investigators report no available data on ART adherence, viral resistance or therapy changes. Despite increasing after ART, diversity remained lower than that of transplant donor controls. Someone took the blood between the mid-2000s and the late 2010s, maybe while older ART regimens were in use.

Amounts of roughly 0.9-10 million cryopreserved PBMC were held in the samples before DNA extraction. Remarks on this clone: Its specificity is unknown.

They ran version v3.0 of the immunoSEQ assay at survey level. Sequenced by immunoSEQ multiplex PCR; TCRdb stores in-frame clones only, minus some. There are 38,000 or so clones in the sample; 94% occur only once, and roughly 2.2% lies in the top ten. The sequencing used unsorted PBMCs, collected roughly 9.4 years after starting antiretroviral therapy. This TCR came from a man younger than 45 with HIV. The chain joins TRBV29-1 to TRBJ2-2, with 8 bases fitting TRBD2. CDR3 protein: CSVIPAGETGELFF. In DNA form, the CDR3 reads TGCAGCGTTATACCAGCGGGGGAAACCGGGGAGCTGTTTTTT.